A selection of T cell receptor beta chains follows, all from one sample in a study of shared clonotypes between healthy human individuals. Method: immunoSEQ multiplex PCR; TCRdb's copy keeps in-frame clones and lacks some. The sample holds about 960,000 clones, 60% to 85% seen once. The sample comprised memory CD4+ T cells sorted from blood. The receptors here all came from a man between 18 and 35 years old in good health. The CDR3 runs from the conserved cysteine through the conserved F or W.

V	CDR3
TRBV5-1	CASSLVIGTSGEETQYF
TRBV5-3	CARRTGAGRATDDSPLHF
TRBV28	CASSLRLTGSTEAFF
TRBV6-6	CASSYGTSYEQYF
TRBV10-3	CAIQGSSYEQYF
TRBV2	CAGSRTGDMNEQFF
TRBV19	CASSDHGVLSDGYTF
TRBV10-3	CAISVGDRRTEAFF
TRBV29-1	CSASYKGGPQETQYF
TRBV5-4	CASSLGGGYEQFF
TRBV16	CASSQQGGDGYTF
TRBV5-4	CASSLRTGKGQETQYF
TRBV11-2	CASSLVKNTEAFF
TRBV7-2	CASSPGRTGNEKLFF
TRBV28	CASSLWTGEGDTNIQYF
TRBV2	CASSEWGTGELFF
TRBV10-3	CAISEPSGYTF
TRBV25-1	CASSEYSGYTF
TRBV19	CASTVVSGNTEAFF
TRBV29-1	CSVVVGGQQTTEAFF
TRBV13	CASSLRLRENIQYF
TRBV6-1	CASSGPQSGAAGGYTF
TRBV4-3	CASSLDALAPSNTGELFF
TRBV10-1	CASSESGTGELFF
TRBV2	CASLIGQSYGYTF
TRBV11-2	CASSLDTISHEQYF
TRBV5-6	CASSLVQGAKGTQYF
TRBV4-1	CASSLWESEKLFF
TRBV2	CASKPDTSRGAFF
TRBV7-6	CASSSNQETREYF
TRBV15	CATSSPGLNSYNEQFF
TRBV6-1	CASSTGGAYQPQHF
TRBV29-1	CSVPDRGRLREAFF
TRBV27	CASSLWGLGNKDTEAFF
TRBV7-2	CASSILAQTEKLFF
TRBV6-5	CASSYKRRTGYYEQYF
TRBV30	CAWSYLGNTIYF
TRBV5-6	CASSSGTRYLHSTDTQYF
TRBV19	CASSKSRGGTEAFF
TRBV4-3	CASSQDPRTSGISDTQYF
TRBV29-1	CSVVTGKNYEQYF
TRBV5-4	CASNRLAGGWNEQFF
TRBV7-8	CASSLGQGYGYTF
TRBV9	CASSVDSSTYEQYF
TRBV10-3	CAGASGSSTDTQYF
TRBV6-5	CASSLGDNSPLHF
TRBV7-3	CASSPAGAPGIGELFF
TRBV7-2	CASSLQYEQYF
TRBV7-2	CASSPPGPGWGNPTYEQYF